There are many counts of the clone carrying this T cell receptor (beta chain). This entry belongs to a study of early T cells in non-severe SARS-CoV-2 infection. TCRdb processed the 5' RACE reads anew with MiXCR; each CDR3 protein has one entry. The profile shows about 70,000 distinct CDR3 sequences, approximately 15% of them singletons. There are 12 residues in the CDR3. Per germline, CDR1 SGHRS and CDR2 YFSETQ. This specimen consisted of whole blood, obtained at baseline. The receptor was derived from an adult who was a healthcare worker with PCR-confirmed SARS-CoV-2 infection or an uninfected control (not recorded which). J is TRBJ2-3 and V is TRBV5-1, with D perhaps TRBD1 (6 bases). CDR3 protein: CASYRDTDTQYF. CDR3 in DNA: TGCGCTTCCTACAGGGACACAGATACGCAGTATTTT.